A selection of T cell receptor beta chains follows, all from one sample in a study of blood T cells in healthy people across ages. TCRdb processed the 5' RACE reads anew with MiXCR; each CDR3 protein has one entry. The table shows 600,000 to 900,000 distinct CDR3 sequences, with roughly 25% occurring only once. The sample was also linked to a second study, of T cells of mothers and their children.

The sequencing input was blood. These receptors were taken from a boy younger than 18 in good health. Each CDR3 is given with its conserved first and last residue. The D gene is left open where the match is weak. Clone size, where shown, is once, few, many, or a class for clones that have expanded.

J	D	V	size	CDR3	DNA
TRBJ2-7	NA	TRBV18	NA	CASSPRHGHEQYF	TGTGCCAGCTCACCCCGACATGGTCACGAGCAGTACTTC
TRBJ1-2	TRBD1	TRBV5-1	few	CASSLRPTGMSTTRGYTF	TGCGCCAGCAGCCTCCGACCGACAGGGATGAGCACTACTCGAGGCTACACCTTC
TRBJ1-1	NA	TRBV29-1	NA	CSVGWDETEAFF	TGCAGCGTTGGGTGGGACGAGACTGAAGCTTTCTTT
TRBJ1-1	NA	TRBV29-1	few	CSVEKGQNTEAFF	TGCAGCGTTGAGAAAGGCCAGAACACTGAAGCTTTCTTT
TRBJ1-3	NA	TRBV15	NA	CATSTDRSSGNTIYF	TGTGCCACCAGCACCGACAGGAGCTCTGGAAACACCATATATTTT
TRBJ2-7	TRBD2	TRBV6-5	NA	CASRGLAGQSYEQYF	TGTGCCAGCAGGGGACTAGCGGGGCAGTCCTACGAGCAGTACTTC
TRBJ1-2	TRBD1	TRBV5-1	few	CASSSGQSGYTF	TGCGCCAGCAGCTCGGGACAGTCGGGCTACACCTTC
TRBJ1-2	NA	TRBV7-9	NA	CASSLVGPYGYTF	TGTGCCAGCAGCTTGGTAGGGCCCTATGGCTACACCTTC
TRBJ1-2	NA	TRBV21-1	NA	CASSKARQGRNYGYTF	TGTGCCAGCAGCAAAGCCAGACAGGGGAGGAACTATGGCTACACCTTC
TRBJ2-1	NA	TRBV4-2	few	CASSQDGEASYNEQFF	TGTGCCAGCAGCCAAGATGGGGAGGCCTCCTACAATGAGCAGTTCTTC
TRBJ2-5	NA	TRBV29-1	few	CSVDRAGETQYF	TGCAGCGTTGATAGGGCGGGGGAGACCCAGTACTTC
TRBJ2-3	NA	TRBV28	NA	CASSLVAAINTDTQYF	TGTGCCAGCAGCTTGGTGGCGGCCATAAACACAGATACGCAGTATTTT
TRBJ2-7	TRBD1	TRBV10-3	NA	CAIRPGQGNSYEQYF	TGTGCCATCAGGCCGGGACAGGGGAATTCCTACGAGCAGTACTTC
TRBJ1-4	TRBD1	TRBV14	NA	CASSQRQGAFTTNEKLFF	TGTGCCAGCAGCCAAAGGCAGGGGGCATTTACAACTAATGAAAAACTGTTTTTT
TRBJ2-5	NA	TRBV4-1	many	CASSQDRGGETQYF	TGCGCCAGCAGCCAAGATCGAGGGGGGGAGACCCAGTACTTC
TRBJ2-4	NA	TRBV7-2	NA	CASSLKGAKNIQYF	TGTGCCAGCAGCTTAAAGGGTGCCAAAAACATTCAGTACTTC
TRBJ2-7	NA	TRBV7-9	once	CASRPRERSYEQYF	TGTGCCAGCAGACCCCGCGAGCGTTCCTACGAGCAGTACTTC
TRBJ2-5	NA	TRBV13	NA	CASSLGQSKRRAQYF	TGTGCCAGCAGCTTAGGCCAGAGCAAAAGGAGGGCCCAGTACTTC
TRBJ2-7	NA	TRBV5-5	NA	CASSRGWGEAGYEQYF	TGTGCCAGCAGCAGGGGTTGGGGAGAGGCCGGCTACGAGCAGTACTTC
TRBJ2-7	NA	TRBV28	few	CASSLVRGGNEQYF	TGTGCCAGCAGTCTCGTCAGGGGGGGCAACGAGCAGTACTTC
TRBJ1-1	TRBD1	TRBV19	NA	CASILDRGDTEAFF	TGTGCCAGTATCCTGGACAGGGGCGACACTGAAGCTTTCTTT
TRBJ2-7	TRBD1	TRBV5-1	NA	CASSPAPGQGTYEQYF	TGCGCCAGCAGCCCGGCTCCGGGACAGGGAACCTACGAGCAGTACTTC
TRBJ2-3	TRBD1	TRBV7-3	few	CASSLFGTGGPDTQYF	TGTGCCAGCAGCTTATTTGGGACAGGGGGCCCAGATACGCAGTATTTT
TRBJ2-1	NA	TRBV20-1	NA	CSAGVSYNEQFF	TGCAGTGCGGGAGTTTCCTACAATGAGCAGTTCTTC
TRBJ2-1	NA	TRBV9	NA	CASSSTGTFLNEQFF	TGTGCCAGCAGCTCCACGGGTACATTTCTCAATGAGCAGTTCTTC
TRBJ2-7	NA	TRBV6-6	NA	CASRSAGASYEQYF	TGTGCCAGCAGATCGGCAGGGGCCTCCTACGAGCAGTACTTC
TRBJ2-4	NA	TRBV6-6	NA	CASSLITSLLAKNIQYF	TGTGCCAGCAGCCTGATCACTAGCCTATTAGCCAAAAACATTCAGTACTTC
TRBJ2-4	TRBD2	TRBV15	few	CATSAQERGLAKNIQYF	TGTGCCACCAGCGCCCAGGAGCGGGGGCTAGCCAAAAACATTCAGTACTTC
TRBJ2-7	TRBD1	TRBV29-1	NA	CSVDGDSSYEQYF	TGCAGCGTTGATGGGGACAGCTCCTACGAGCAGTACTTC
TRBJ2-4	TRBD1	TRBV7-2	few	CASSIDRDRDIQYF	TGTGCCAGCAGCATTGACAGGGACAGGGACATTCAGTACTTC
TRBJ1-5	TRBD1	TRBV5-6	NA	CASSPGQGLQHF	TGTGCCAGCAGCCCGGGACAGGGCCTCCAGCATTTT
TRBJ2-1	TRBD2	TRBV5-1	few	CASSSATRPGLAGREQFF	TGCGCCAGCAGCTCGGCGACTAGGCCGGGACTAGCGGGGAGGGAGCAGTTCTTC
TRBJ1-1	NA	TRBV12-3/TRBV12-4	NA	CASTNLWGQAFF	TGTGCCAGCACCAACCTTTGGGGACAAGCTTTCTTT
TRBJ1-1	TRBD1	TRBV20-1	NA	CSASVGQGEAFF	TGCAGTGCTAGTGTAGGACAGGGCGAAGCTTTCTTT
TRBJ2-5	NA	TRBV2	NA	CASSERSSGQETQYF	TGTGCCAGCAGTGAACGAAGTAGCGGACAAGAGACCCAGTACTTC
TRBJ2-1	TRBD2	TRBV12-3/TRBV12-4	NA	CAVQRGSYNEQFF	TGTGCCGTCCAGCGGGGTTCCTACAATGAGCAGTTCTTC
TRBJ2-3	TRBD2	TRBV27	NA	CASTRTSGTDTQYF	TGTGCCAGCACCAGGACTAGCGGCACAGATACGCAGTATTTT
TRBJ2-1	TRBD2	TRBV6-2/TRBV6-3	NA	CASSRRLAGVYNEQFF	TGTGCCAGCAGTCGGCGACTAGCGGGGGTTTACAATGAGCAGTTCTTC
TRBJ1-2	NA	TRBV2	few	CASREDAYGYTF	TGTGCCAGCAGGGAGGACGCCTATGGCTACACCTTC
TRBJ2-5	NA	TRBV6-4	NA	CARVGETQYF	TGTGCCAGGGTCGGGGAGACCCAGTACTTC
TRBJ2-7	NA	TRBV11-2	once	CASSYLTGSSYEQYF	TGTGCCAGCAGCTACCTTACGGGGAGCTCCTACGAGCAGTACTTC
TRBJ2-7	NA	TRBV7-2	NA	CASSLARANYEQYF	TGTGCCAGCAGCTTAGCCCGGGCAAACTACGAGCAGTACTTC
TRBJ1-2	TRBD1	TRBV5-1	NA	CASSTGQTSYGYTF	TGCGCCAGCAGCACGGGACAGACGAGCTATGGCTACACCTTC
TRBJ1-2	NA	TRBV4-1	NA	CASSPEPGTLFGYTF	TGCGCCAGCAGCCCCGAACCCGGGACACTATTTGGCTACACCTTC